This T cell receptor (beta chain) was profiled in a study of T cells in Graves' hyperthyroidism and ophthalmopathy. Overall study findings and caveats: The model foresaw ophthalmopathy a median approximately 6.3 months prior to onset. In simple terms, a model built on 13 V-J features told ophthalmopathy apart from stable hyperthyroidism.

Regions amplified from RNA transcripts were the TCR beta CDR3 regions. RT-PCR in the first round (using the HTBI primer set) targeted the TCR CDR3. In TCRdb, the multiplex PCR reads were re-called with MiXCR into one record per CDR3 protein. The sample has about 360,000 distinct CDR3 sequences, approximately 13% seen once. Patients having uncontrolled infection, another autoimmune disease, pregnancy or lactation were not included. Points on this clonotype: What it binds is not known.

CDR3 length equals 13 residues. V lost 1 base, J lost 10 bases, and 8 bases lay in between. The sample consisted of blood. This rearrangement joins TRBV12-3 or TRBV12-4 to TRBJ1-6, with D maybe TRBD1 (6 bases). This receptor was identified in a woman aged 18 to 35 with Graves' hyperthyroidism. The CDR3 DNA is TGTGCCAGCAGTTTAGGTAGGGGGTCACCCCTCCACTTT. Its translation: CASSLGRGSPLHF.